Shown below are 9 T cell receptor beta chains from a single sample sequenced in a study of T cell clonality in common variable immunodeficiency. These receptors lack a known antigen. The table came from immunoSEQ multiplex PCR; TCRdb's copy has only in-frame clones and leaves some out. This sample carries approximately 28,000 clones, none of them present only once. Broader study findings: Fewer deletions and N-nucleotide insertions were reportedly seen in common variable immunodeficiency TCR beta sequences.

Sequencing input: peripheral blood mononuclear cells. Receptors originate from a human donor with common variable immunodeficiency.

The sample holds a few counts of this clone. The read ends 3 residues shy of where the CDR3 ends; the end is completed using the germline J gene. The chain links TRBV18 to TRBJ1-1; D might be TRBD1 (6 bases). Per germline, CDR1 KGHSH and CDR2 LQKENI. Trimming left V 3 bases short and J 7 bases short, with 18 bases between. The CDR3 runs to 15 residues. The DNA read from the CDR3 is TGTGCCAGCTCACCCACTCACGGGACAAGAAGTGAA. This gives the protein CASSPTHGTRSE. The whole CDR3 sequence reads CASSPTHGTRSEAFF.

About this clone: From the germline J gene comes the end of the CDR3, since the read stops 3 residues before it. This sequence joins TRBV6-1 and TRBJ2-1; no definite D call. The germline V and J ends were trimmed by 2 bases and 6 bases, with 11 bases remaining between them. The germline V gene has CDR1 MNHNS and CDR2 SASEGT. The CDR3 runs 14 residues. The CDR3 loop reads CASSESVFSNEQFF. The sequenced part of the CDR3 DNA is TGTGCCAGCAGTGAATCTGTCTTCTCCAATGAG.

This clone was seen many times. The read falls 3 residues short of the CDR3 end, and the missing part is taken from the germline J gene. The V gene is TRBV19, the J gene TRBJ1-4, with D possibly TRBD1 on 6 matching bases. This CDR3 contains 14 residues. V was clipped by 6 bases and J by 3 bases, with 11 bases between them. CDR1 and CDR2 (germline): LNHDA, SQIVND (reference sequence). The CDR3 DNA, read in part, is TGTGCCAGTAGGCAGGGGTTAGCTAATGAAAAA. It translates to CASRQGLANEK. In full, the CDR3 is CASRQGLANEKLFF.

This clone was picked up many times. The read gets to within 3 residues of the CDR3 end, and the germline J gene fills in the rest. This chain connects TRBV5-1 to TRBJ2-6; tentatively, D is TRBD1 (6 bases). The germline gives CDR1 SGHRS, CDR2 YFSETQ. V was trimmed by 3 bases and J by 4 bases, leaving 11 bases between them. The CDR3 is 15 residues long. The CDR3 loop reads CASSSQGMGANVLTF. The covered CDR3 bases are TGCGCCAGCAGCTCCCAGGGGATGGGGGCCAACGTC.

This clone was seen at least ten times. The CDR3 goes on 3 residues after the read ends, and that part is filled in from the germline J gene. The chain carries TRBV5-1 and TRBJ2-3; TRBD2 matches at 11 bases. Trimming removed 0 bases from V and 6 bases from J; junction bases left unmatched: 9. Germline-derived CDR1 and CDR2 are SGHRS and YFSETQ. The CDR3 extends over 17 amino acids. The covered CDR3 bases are TGCGCCAGCAGCTTGGGCGGTAGCGGGAGGGCCGGGGATACG. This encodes CASSLGGSGRAGDT. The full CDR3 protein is CASSLGGSGRAGDTQYF.

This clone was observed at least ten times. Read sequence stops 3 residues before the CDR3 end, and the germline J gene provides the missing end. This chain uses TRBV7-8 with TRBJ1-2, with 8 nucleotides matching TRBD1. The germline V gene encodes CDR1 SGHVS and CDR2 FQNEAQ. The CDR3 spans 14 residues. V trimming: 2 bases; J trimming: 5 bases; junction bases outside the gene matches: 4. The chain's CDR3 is CASSLITGGYGYTF. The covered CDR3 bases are TGTGCCAGCAGCTTAATTACAGGGGGGTATGGC.

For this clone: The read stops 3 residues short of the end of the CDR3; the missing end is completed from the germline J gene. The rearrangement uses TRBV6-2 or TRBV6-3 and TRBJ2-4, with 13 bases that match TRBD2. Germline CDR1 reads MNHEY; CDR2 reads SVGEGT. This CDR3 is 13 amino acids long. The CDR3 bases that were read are TGTGCCAGCAGACTAGCGGGGGGGGTTATT. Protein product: CASRLAGGVI. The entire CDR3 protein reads CASRLAGGVIQYF.

This CDR3 reads CAWSWRQSASGYTF. Partial CDR3 DNA: TGTGCCTGGAGTTGGCGACAGTCGGCGTCGGGC. The gene calls are TRBV30 and TRBJ1-2, with D perhaps matching TRBD1 (5 bases). The read stops 3 residues short of the end of the CDR3; the missing end is completed from the germline J gene. In germline, CDR1 is GTSNPN, CDR2 SVGIG (reference sequence). The length of the CDR3 is 14 residues.

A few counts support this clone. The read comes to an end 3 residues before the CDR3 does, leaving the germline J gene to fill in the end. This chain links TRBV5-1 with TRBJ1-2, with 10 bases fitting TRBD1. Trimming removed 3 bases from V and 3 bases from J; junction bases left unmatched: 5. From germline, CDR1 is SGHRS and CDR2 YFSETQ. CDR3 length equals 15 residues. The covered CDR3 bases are TGCGCCAGCAGCTCGGGACAGGGGCTCGACTATGGC. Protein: CASSSGQGLDYG. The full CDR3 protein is CASSSGQGLDYGYTF. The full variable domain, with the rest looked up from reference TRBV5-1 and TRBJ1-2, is KAGVTQTPRYLIKTRGQQVTLSCSPISGHRSVSWYQQTPGQGLQFLFEYFSETQRNKGNFPGRFSGRQFSNSRSEMNVSTLELGDSALYLCASSSGQGLDYGYTFGSGTRLTVV.